This TCR beta chain was documented in a study of PD-1 blockade in classical Hodgkin lymphoma. TCRdb keeps only in-frame clones here, not all; method: immunoSEQ multiplex PCR. The sample includes about 39,000 clones, more than 60% seen only once; the top ten take about 9.1%. Overall study findings and caveats: Repertoire difference causes, possibly disease activity or prior therapy, remain undefined.

V gave up 5 bases and J gave up 8 bases, with 19 bases separating them. The germline CDR1 and CDR2 sequences are MGHRA and YSYEKL. This CDR3 contains 15 residues. Only a few counts were recorded for this clone. Its antigen is currently unknown. Specified time point: cycle 4 day 1 (C4D1), after less than 7 weeks of nivolumab. Relapse after autologous stem cell transplantation occurred in every patient, and brentuximab vedotin exposure varied. The chain couples TRBV4-1 to TRBJ2-1; D is possibly TRBD2 (5 bases). The source is a human donor with classical Hodgkin lymphoma. The source material was peripheral blood mononuclear cells (PBMCs), sampled before the fourth cycle of nivolumab. This CDR3 is CASSWRAASMDEQFF. In DNA form, the CDR3 reads TGCGCCAGCAGCTGGCGGGCAGCTTCAATGGATGAGCAGTTCTTC.